The 32 T cell receptor beta chains presented below share a single source sample, sequenced in a study of blood T cells in healthy people across ages. Using a J-beta primer mix together with a sample-barcoded 5' primer, a second PCR was run for roughly 6 to 12 cycles. Via MiXCR, TCRdb re-called the 5' RACE reads, giving one row per CDR3 protein. The data show about 1,500,000 distinct CDR3 sequences, approximately 30% seen once. Source material: blood. These receptors were collected from a woman aged 25-40 years in good health.

The rearrangement links TRBV5-1 to TRBJ1-1; TRBD1 matches at 10 bases. V lost 3 bases to trimming and J lost 8 bases; unmatched junction nucleotides: 7. This CDR3 is 14 amino acids long. CDR1 SGHRS and CDR2 YFSETQ come from the germline V gene. CDR3 coding DNA: TGCGCCAGCAGCTGGGGGACAGGGGTCTACGAAGCTTTCTTT. This gives the protein CASSWGTGVYEAFF.

This clonotype was picked up a small number of times. The rearrangement uses TRBV12-3 or TRBV12-4 and TRBJ1-1; the D is unclear. The CDR3 contains 14 residues. The V end lost 7 bases, the J end lost 5 bases, and 17 bases lay between the germline ends. The CDR3 sequence: CASKIDRLETEAFF. CDR3 coding DNA: TGTGCCAGCAAAATAGACCGACTTGAGACTGAAGCTTTCTTT.

This chain uses TRBV10-3 with TRBJ2-2, with D perhaps matching TRBD2 (6 bases). CDR3 length: 16 amino acids. Trimming shortened V by 10 bases and J by 2 bases, and 20 bases separated the two germline ends. Germline V lookup: CDR1 ENHRY, CDR2 SYGVKD. The CDR3 here is CATKASEETNTGELFF. The CDR3 DNA reads TGTGCCACAAAGGCTAGCGAAGAGACCAACACCGGGGAGCTGTTTTTT.

This clonotype was counted ten times or more. The genes are TRBV12-3 or TRBV12-4 and TRBJ2-7; D unresolved. The ends were cut back, 3 bases at V and 2 bases at J, with 11 bases in the middle. The CDR3 contains 14 residues. The CDR3 reads CASSFKTRAYEQYF. The CDR3 region has the DNA TGTGCCAGCAGTTTCAAGACACGAGCCTACGAGCAGTACTTC.

This clonotype was counted at least ten times. One end of the junction varies from germline; a read error may be responsible. This chain links TRBV5-1 with TRBJ2-7; D is unclear. This CDR3 is built from 13 residues. CDR1 is SGHRS and CDR2 is YFSETQ in the germline V gene. This chain's CDR3 is CASSLEQSYEQYF. The CDR3 bases are TGTGCCAGCAGCTTAGAACAGTCCTACGAGCAGTACTTC.

The chain uses TRBV7-2 and TRBJ1-2, with 7 bases that match TRBD1. The CDR3 consists of 15 residues. The V gene end was trimmed by 2 bases and the J gene end by 4 bases; junction bases not matched to a gene: 7. Per the germline V gene, CDR1 is SGHTA and CDR2 is FQGNSA. CDR3 protein: CASSLIRTGVYGYTF. The DNA for the CDR3 is TGTGCCAGCAGCTTAATCCGGACAGGAGTCTATGGCTACACCTTC. The full variable domain, with the rest looked up from reference TRBV7-2 and TRBJ1-2, is GAGVSQSPSNKVTEKGKDVELRCDPISGHTALYWYRQSLGQGLEFLIYFQGNSAPDKSGLPSDRFSAERTGGSVSTLTIQRTQQEDSAVYLCASSLIRTGVYGYTFGSGTRLTVV.

The gene calls are TRBV12-3 or TRBV12-4 and TRBJ1-1; 9 bases are shared with TRBD1. The CDR3 runs 13 residues. V lost 6 bases and J lost 5; bases outside the gene matches: 4. This CDR3 is CASRLQGATEAFF. CDR3 sequence (DNA): TGTGCCAGCAGGTTACAGGGGGCAACTGAAGCTTTCTTT.

This clonotype appeared a single time. A much larger clone is a single base away; this may be a read error. The chain employs TRBV20-1 and TRBJ2-1; 10 bases match TRBD1. With V trimmed by 2 bases and J by 4 bases, 8 bases remained unmatched. This CDR3 is built from 16 residues. Germline V gives CDR1 DFQATT, CDR2 SNEGSKA (reference sequence). Written as DNA, the CDR3 is TGCAGTGCTAGACCGACCGGGACAGGGGATTACAATGAGCAGTTCTTC. Translation gives CSARPTGTGDYNEQFF.

The chain couples TRBV5-1 to TRBJ2-3; D remains unclear. The CDR3 sequence is 13 residues long. V lost 7 bases and J 0 bases, leaving 9 bases between the germline ends. The germline V gene encodes CDR1 SGHRS and CDR2 YFSETQ. The CDR3 is CASPRKSTDTQYF. Written as DNA, the CDR3 is TGCGCCAGCCCCCGGAAGAGCACAGATACGCAGTATTTT.

In the case of this clonotype: An end of the junction does not agree with germline; a read error may underlie this. V is TRBV7-6 and J is TRBJ2-3, with TRBD2 matching 8 bases. The CDR3 is 16 amino acids. Germline assignment: CDR1 SGHVS and CDR2 FNYEAQ. CDR3 sequence (DNA): TGTGCCAGCAGCTTAGTTTTGGCGGGAGGAACAGATACGCGGTATTTT. Protein product: CASSLVLAGGTDTRYF.

Many counts were recorded for this clonotype. The chain recombines TRBV12-3 or TRBV12-4 with TRBJ2-7; TRBD1 agrees at 7 bases. This CDR3 spans 14 amino acids. V was pared by 3 bases and J by 5 bases, with 7 bases of the junction left unmatched. This chain's CDR3 is CASSLGQGVNEQYF. The CDR3 bases are TGTGCCAGCAGTTTGGGGCAGGGGGTAAACGAGCAGTACTTC.

This clonotype was counted ten times or more. The chain has TRBV9 and TRBJ2-7; D uncertain. The CDR3 length is 14 residues. V was trimmed by 0 bases and J by 4 bases, leaving 11 bases between them. Per the germline V gene, CDR1 is SGDLS and CDR2 is YYNGEE. CDR3: CASSVATQVYEQYF. The CDR3 nucleotides read TGTGCCAGCAGCGTAGCTACTCAGGTTTACGAGCAGTACTTC.

The rearrangement uses TRBV28 and TRBJ1-2, with a weak D call TRBD1 (6 bases). V lost 9 bases and J 2 bases, leaving 13 bases between the germline ends. The germline CDR1 and CDR2 sequences are MDHEN and SYDVKM. The length of the CDR3 is 13 residues. In DNA, the CDR3 is TGTGCCAGTATGACCGGGGGCAACTATGGCTACACCTTC. Translation gives CASMTGGNYGYTF.

The rearrangement joins TRBV15 to TRBJ2-1, with 7 bases aligning to TRBD2. This CDR3 region has 17 residues. V gave up 2 bases and J gave up 6 bases; unmatched junction bases: 13. CDR1 is LNHNV, CDR2 YYDKDF, per germline (reference sequence). CDR3 sequence: CATSRHRGAGLPNEQFF. As DNA, the CDR3 is TGTGCCACCAGCAGACACCGGGGAGCGGGACTACCCAATGAGCAGTTCTTC.

This clonotype was counted ten times or more. The gene calls are TRBV5-1 and TRBJ2-5, with a weak D call TRBD1 (7 bases). Germline V lookup: CDR1 SGHRS, CDR2 YFSETQ. The CDR3 runs 17 residues. V lost 7 bases and J 3 bases, leaving 25 bases between the germline ends. CDR3 residues: CASPSGPRDRLKETQYF. Here the CDR3 DNA reads TGCGCCAGCCCATCGGGCCCGCGGGACAGATTAAAAGAGACCCAGTACTTC. The full variable domain, completed using reference TRBV5-1 and TRBJ2-5, is KAGVTQTPRYLIKTRGQQVTLSCSPISGHRSVSWYQQTPGQGLQFLFEYFSETQRNKGNFPGRFSGRQFSNSRSEMNVSTLELGDSALYLCASPSGPRDRLKETQYFGPGTRLLVL.

This clonotype occurred many times. This chain uses TRBV28 with TRBJ2-7, with D unresolved. Germline V gene sequence: CDR1 MDHEN, CDR2 SYDVKM. Trimming shortened V by 5 bases and J by 2 bases, and 13 bases separated the two germline ends. The length of the CDR3 is 14 residues. CDR3 sequence reads: CASSSPGLAYEQYF. The CDR3, as DNA: TGTGCCAGCAGTAGCCCCGGCCTAGCCTACGAGCAGTACTTC.

The table lists this clonotype with a few counts. The V gene is TRBV7-9, the J gene TRBJ1-2, with D perhaps matching TRBD1 (5 bases). There are 14 residues in the CDR3. Germline CDR1 reads SEHNR; CDR2 reads FQNEAQ (reference sequence). V shed 3 bases and J shed 0 bases, with 8 bases lying between them. CDR3 sequence: CASSFPTANYGYTF. The DNA of the CDR3 is TGTGCCAGCAGCTTTCCGACAGCTAACTATGGCTACACCTTC.

The chain combines TRBV20-1 with TRBJ2-7; the D gene is possibly TRBD2 (6 bases). The CDR3 is 14 amino acids. The V and J ends lost 6 bases and 0 bases respectively, with 15 bases between them. The germline gives CDR1 DFQATT, CDR2 SNEGSKA (reference sequence). The CDR3 sequence: CSATRDSTSYEQYF. In DNA form, the CDR3 reads TGCAGTGCGACCCGGGACTCTACCTCCTACGAGCAGTACTTC.

The genes are TRBV6-6 and TRBJ2-5; weak D call: TRBD1 (6 bases). Trimming took 10 bases from V and 1 from J, leaving 13 bases between them. Germline CDR1 is MNHNY and CDR2 is SVGAGI (reference sequence). The CDR3 totals 13 residues. CDR3 region: CAIQAGVQETQYF. As DNA, the CDR3 is TGTGCCATTCAGGCAGGGGTCCAAGAGACCCAGTACTTC.

In regard to this clonotype: One base away lies a much larger clone, so this may be a sequencing read error. The rearrangement joins TRBV29-1 to TRBJ2-3; 9 bases match TRBD2. This CDR3 region has 13 residues. The V segment lost 7 bases and the J segment 6 bases; nucleotides outside the gene matches: 8. Germline CDR1 SQVTM, CDR2 ANQGSEA. The CDR3 loop reads CSGQAGGGDTQYF. The CDR3 DNA reads TGCAGCGGGCAAGCGGGGGGCGGGGATACGCAGTATTTT.

This clonotype was counted at least ten times. This chain links TRBV12-3 or TRBV12-4 with TRBJ2-7; the D gene could be TRBD1 or TRBD2 (5 bases each). The CDR3 runs 12 residues. Trimming took off 4 bases at V and 6 bases at J, with 10 bases between the two ends. The CDR3 loop is CASSSGTGEQYF. In nucleotides, the CDR3 is TGTGCCAGCAGTTCCGGGACGGGCGAGCAGTACTTC.

This clonotype was detected a few times. The chain carries TRBV20-1 and TRBJ2-2, with D uncertain. Trimming removed 3 bases from V and 2 bases from J, with 7 bases in between. The CDR3 has 13 residues. Germline V gives CDR1 DFQATT, CDR2 SNEGSKA (reference sequence). The chain's CDR3 is CSASVTNTGELFF. The CDR3 nucleotides are TGCAGTGCTAGTGTCACCAACACCGGGGAGCTGTTTTTT.

J is TRBJ2-1 and V is TRBV4-2; TRBD1 or TRBD2 may be the D gene (6 bases each). Germline V gene sequence: CDR1 LGHNA, CDR2 YNFKEQ. V was cut by 4 bases and J by 10 bases, with 17 bases left in between. The CDR3 sequence is 14 residues long. The DNA of the CDR3 is TGTGCCAGCAGCCGAGGGGGACTGTTTGACGAGCAGTTCTTC. Residues: CASSRGGLFDEQFF.

V and J are TRBV12-3 or TRBV12-4 and TRBJ2-7, with 13 bases that match TRBD2. This CDR3 has 18 residues. With V trimmed by 6 bases and J by 0 bases, 11 bases remained unmatched. Here the CDR3 reads CASSPGLAGEVGSYEQYF. The CDR3 DNA is TGTGCCAGCAGCCCAGGACTAGCGGGAGAAGTCGGCTCCTACGAGCAGTACTTC.

This chain uses TRBV9 with TRBJ2-3, with TRBD2 matching over 8 bases. The CDR3 loop spans 15 amino acids. With V trimmed by 3 bases and J by 1 base, 4 bases remained unmatched. CDR1 and CDR2 (germline): SGDLS, YYNGEE. The CDR3 spells CASSEGLGGTDTQYF. CDR3 coding DNA: TGTGCCAGCAGCGAGGGACTAGGGGGCACAGATACGCAGTATTTT.

In this sample, this clonotype turned up many times. A read error may produce the germline difference seen at one junction end. V gene TRBV7-2 combines with J gene TRBJ2-7; 7 positions match TRBD1. The CDR3 is made up of 13 amino acids. The germline CDR1 and CDR2 sequences are SGHTA and FQGNSA. In nucleotides, the CDR3 is TGCGCCAGCAGCTGGACAGGTTCCTACGAGCAGTACTTC. This translates into CASSWTGSYEQYF.

This clonotype was detected only a few times. The genes are TRBV21-1 and TRBJ2-1; the D segment call TRBD1 is taken from the table without a DNA check. TRBV21-1 is labeled a pseudogene. The CDR3 spans 14 residues. In DNA, the CDR3 is TGTGCCAGCAGCAAGGGGGCGGGGGGCGATGAGCAGTTCTTC. Its protein is CASSKGAGGDEQFF.

The chain combines TRBV3-1 with TRBJ2-2; the D gene is possibly TRBD2 (5 bases). Germline V gene lookup returns CDR1 LGHDT and CDR2 YNNKEL (reference sequence). Trimming removed 4 bases at V and 7 bases at J, with 13 bases between. The CDR3 runs to 14 residues. CDR3 amino acids: CASSPREADGELFF. The CDR3 DNA is TGTGCCAGCAGCCCTAGGGAAGCGGACGGGGAGCTGTTTTTT.

In its sample, this clonotype was seen many times. The V call is TRBV7-2, the J call TRBJ2-7; maybe TRBD1 (6 bases). The germline V gene encodes CDR1 SGHTA and CDR2 FQGNSA. This CDR3 has 13 amino acids. Trimming pared 5 bases from V and 3 bases from J, leaving 11 bases between. CDR3 nucleotide sequence: TGTGCCAGCAGCGAAGAACAGGGCTACGAGCAGTACTTC. The encoded protein is CASSEEQGYEQYF.

Comments on this clonotype: Germline and junction disagree at one end, which may indicate a read error. J is TRBJ2-7 and V is TRBV18, with D possibly TRBD1 on 6 matching bases. The germline CDR1 and CDR2 sequences are KGHSH and LQKENI. The CDR3 sequence is 15 residues long. This chain's CDR3 is CAGSPPTGLSYEQYF. The DNA of the CDR3 is TGTGCCGGCTCACCACCAACAGGGCTCTCCTACGAGCAGTACTTC.

In this sample, this clonotype turned up a few times. V usage is TRBV7-9 and J usage is TRBJ2-3, with TRBD2 matching 11 bases. After removal of 5 bases from V and 3 bases from J, the junction contained 7 bases not matched to a gene. The CDR3 has 16 amino acids. Germline assignment: CDR1 SEHNR and CDR2 FQNEAQ (reference sequence). The CDR3 DNA is TGTGCCAGCAGCACCCGACTAGCGGGACGTACAGATACGCAGTATTTT. It translates to CASSTRLAGRTDTQYF.

This sequence joins TRBV6-5 and TRBJ1-2, with D perhaps matching TRBD1 (5 bases). Trimming removed 10 bases from V and 0 bases from J, with 18 bases in between. CDR3 size: 15 residues. Germline V CDR1 and CDR2: MNHEY, SVGAGI. The DNA of the CDR3 is TGTGCCACCACTTCGGGACTACGATCTAACTATGGCTACACCTTC. Its protein product is CATTSGLRSNYGYTF.